The TCR beta chain described here comes from a study of human CD8 memory T cell subsets. Study results and limitations: Only a minimal degree of mutual overlap characterized stem-like memory and precursor exhausted T cell repertoires. When diversity was estimated with Chao1, stem-like memory T cells appeared more diverse than precursor exhausted T cells.

As for this clonotype: Its matching antigen is unknown.

The TCR beta sequencing libraries came from UMI-labeled 5' RACE. In the authors' methods: Whichever TCR beta library was examined, it held between roughly 2,800 and 18,000 functional CDR3 beta clonotypes. Using the 5' RACE reads, TCRdb records one entry per CDR3 protein without DNA. TCRdb's processing, not the study's, gives the V and J calls here. Here the sample table reports around 3,100 distinct CDR3 sequences. CD8+ T cells were isolated by negative magnetic selection. Sequencing was performed on CD8+ T cells from PBMCs. The clonotype was recovered from a human donor in good health.

The CDR3: CSAPTGEKFLSYNEQFF. The chain is built from TRBV20-1 and TRBJ2-1; there is no DNA to check the TCRdb D call of TRBD1. This CDR3 contains 17 residues. Per the germline V gene, CDR1 is DFQATT and CDR2 is SNEGSKA (reference sequence).